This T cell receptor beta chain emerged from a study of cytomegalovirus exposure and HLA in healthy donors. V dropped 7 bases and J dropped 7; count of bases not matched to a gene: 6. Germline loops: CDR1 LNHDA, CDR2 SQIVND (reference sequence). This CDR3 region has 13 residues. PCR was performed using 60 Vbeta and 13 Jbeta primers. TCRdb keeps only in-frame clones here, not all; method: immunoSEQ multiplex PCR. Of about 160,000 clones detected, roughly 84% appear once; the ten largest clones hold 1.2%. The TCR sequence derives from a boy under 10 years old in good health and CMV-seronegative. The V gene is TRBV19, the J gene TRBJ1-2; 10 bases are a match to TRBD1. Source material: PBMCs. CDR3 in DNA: TGTGCCAGTACCGACAGGGGGCTGGCTGGCTACACCTTC. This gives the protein CASTDRGLAGYTF.